One sample yielded the 20 T cell receptor beta chains listed below, sequenced in a study of multiple sclerosis patients with progressive multifocal leukoencephalopathy. TCRdb's table, derived via immunoSEQ multiplex PCR, lists solely in-frame clones and lacks some. The data hold about 30,000 clones, with roughly 89% observed a single time. The time point denotes: 12 to 13 months of natalizumab therapy. Specimen: PBMCs, collected from a patient treated with natalizumab. These receptors were collected from a human donor with multiple sclerosis.

This clone was seen once. This chain's CDR3 is CASSLVVDSGSTGELFF. CDR3 nucleotide sequence: TGTGCCAGCAGCCTAGTGGTCGACAGTGGGTCGACCGGGGAGCTGTTTTTT. This sequence joins TRBV5-8 and TRBJ2-2, with a weak D call TRBD1 (5 bases). This CDR3 spans 17 amino acids. The V gene's germline CDR1 is SGHTS and CDR2 YDEGEE. V was shortened by 4 bases and J by 5 bases, with 21 bases between the two germline ends.

V and J are TRBV18 and TRBJ1-1; TRBD1 matches 10 bases. The CDR3 runs 15 residues. With 3 bases clipped from V and 4 bases from J, the junction kept 5 bases outside the gene matches. Germline V gene sequence: CDR1 KGHSH, CDR2 LQKENI. CDR3 sequence (DNA): TGTGCCAGCTCACCCCGACAGGGGGCCGGCACTGAAGCTTTCTTT. This sequence encodes CASSPRQGAGTEAFF.

The sample holds one count of this clone. The chain uses TRBV7-8 and TRBJ1-5; the D gene is possibly TRBD1 (6 bases). This CDR3 is 15 amino acids long. The germline V and J ends were trimmed by 4 bases and 4 bases, with 14 bases remaining between them. Germline lookup yields CDR1 SGHVS and CDR2 FQNEAQ. The CDR3 is CASSSHDGTNQPQHF. DNA for the CDR3: TGTGCCAGCAGCTCACATGACGGGACAAATCAGCCCCAGCATTTT.

This clone was counted a few times. This chain links TRBV18 with TRBJ2-7; 12 bases are shared with TRBD2. The CDR3 contains 15 residues. The germline V gene encodes CDR1 KGHSH and CDR2 LQKENI. V lost 4 bases and J lost 4; bases outside the gene matches: 5. Written as DNA, the CDR3 is TGTGCCAGCTCACTGAGACTAGCGGGGGAGTACGAGCAGTACTTC. Its protein product is CASSLRLAGEYEQYF.

The V call is TRBV19, the J call TRBJ2-1; D perhaps matches TRBD1 (5 bases). Between the trimmed V and J ends, which lost 1 base and 3 bases, there was a span of 7 bases. Germline V CDR1 and CDR2: LNHDA, SQIVND (reference sequence). The length of the CDR3 is 14 residues. The CDR3 loop reads CASSIGQGYNEQFF. DNA of the CDR3: TGTGCCAGTAGTATAGGGCAGGGCTACAATGAGCAGTTCTTC.

The chain combines TRBV11-1 with TRBJ2-5; either TRBD1 or TRBD2 may supply D (5 bases each). Germline CDR1 is SGHAT and CDR2 is FQDESV (reference sequence). This CDR3 region has 18 residues. Between the trimmed V and J ends, which lost 1 base and 4 bases, there was a span of 22 bases. The CDR3 DNA reads as TGTGCCAGCAGCTTAGAGGCCGGGGCCAACACTCGGCTAGAGACCCAGTACTTC. Translating it yields CASSLEAGANTRLETQYF.

V is TRBV5-6 and J is TRBJ1-2; possibly TRBD1 for D (6 bases). From germline, CDR1 is SGHDT and CDR2 YYEEEE. CDR3 length: 14 amino acids. Trimming cost V 2 bases and J 6 bases, with 14 bases left between them. The CDR3 nucleotides are TGTGCCAGCAGCTTTTTTATGCAGGGGCATGGCTACACCTTC. Its protein product is CASSFFMQGHGYTF.

The V gene is TRBV28, the J gene TRBJ1-4, with D possibly being TRBD1 (6 bases). V was cut by 5 bases and J by 6 bases, with 13 bases left in between. This CDR3 contains 14 residues. Germline CDR1 and CDR2: MDHEN and SYDVKM. CDR3 bases: TGTGCCAGCAGTGGTCGTGGGACACATGAAAAACTGTTTTTT. This gives the protein CASSGRGTHEKLFF.

This chain connects TRBV7-9 to TRBJ2-7; 8 positions agree with TRBD1. CDR1 is SEHNR, CDR2 FQNEAQ, per germline (reference sequence). The CDR3 spans 16 residues. V trimming: 2 bases; J trimming: 5 bases; junction bases outside the gene matches: 11. The CDR3: CASSLSGQGKIHEQYF. The CDR3 coding sequence is TGTGCCAGCAGCTTATCCGGACAGGGAAAAATCCACGAGCAGTACTTC.

The chain combines TRBV4-3 with TRBJ2-6; 7 bases agree with TRBD1. The J segment lost 0 bases and the V segment lost 4 bases, leaving 6 bases of the junction unmatched. This CDR3 region has 17 residues. Germline V gene lookup returns CDR1 LGHNA and CDR2 YSLEER. The CDR3 nucleotides are TGCGCCAGCAGCCGTCGGGACAGCGTCTCTGGGGCCAACGTCCTGACTTTC. Amino acid sequence: CASSRRDSVSGANVLTF.

The J gene is TRBJ1-2, the V gene TRBV5-8; 8 bases are a match to TRBD1. CDR1 SGHTS and CDR2 YDEGEE come from the germline V gene. The J segment lost 2 bases and the V segment lost 10 bases, leaving 10 bases of the junction unmatched. The CDR3 contains 14 residues. The CDR3 nucleotides are TGTGCCTTACGTACAGGGGGAACGAACTATGGCTACACCTTC. Translating it yields CALRTGGTNYGYTF.

This clone is a singleton in its sample. Here the CDR3 DNA reads TGTGCCAGCAGCCATTTTAAGACAGGGCCAGATACGCAGTATTTT. Its translation: CASSHFKTGPDTQYF. The chain recombines TRBV5-5 with TRBJ2-3, with 7 positions matching TRBD1. There are 15 residues in the CDR3. Germline V gives CDR1 SGHKS, CDR2 YYEKEE (reference sequence). Trimming took 4 bases from V and 4 from J; bases not matched to a gene: 9.

The V and J genes are TRBV7-8 and TRBJ1-1; tentative D call: TRBD1 (6 bases). The germline V gene encodes CDR1 SGHVS and CDR2 FQNEAQ. CDR3 length equals 14 residues. Between the trimmed V and J ends, which lost 5 bases and 8 bases, there was a span of 18 bases. The chain's CDR3 is CASSPQRYGTEAFF. CDR3 coding DNA: TGTGCCAGCAGCCCACAACGATACGGGACAGAAGCTTTCTTT.

The chain couples TRBV7-8 to TRBJ1-5, with 7 bases fitting TRBD1. V dropped 5 bases and J dropped 6; count of bases not matched to a gene: 13. Germline-derived CDR1 and CDR2 are SGHVS and FQNEAQ. The CDR3 is 16 amino acids. The CDR3, as DNA: TGTGCCAGCAGCCAATACACAGGGGAGGGGTCTCAGCCCCAGCATTTT. Amino acids: CASSQYTGEGSQPQHF.

The V gene is TRBV9, the J gene TRBJ2-1; 10 nucleotides align to TRBD1. The junction had 1 base not matched to a gene; V was cut back by 3 bases and J by 7 bases. The CDR3 is 13 residues long. Germline CDR1 reads SGDLS; CDR2 reads YYNGEE. As DNA, the CDR3 is TGTGCCAGCAGCGGGACAGGGGGGAATGAGCAGTTCTTC. It yields the protein CASSGTGGNEQFF.

In DNA form, the CDR3 reads TGTGCCACCAACCAAGGTCCCGAGACTGGGATCTCCTACGAGCAGTACTTC. Its protein product is CATNQGPETGISYEQYF. The rearrangement uses TRBV10-3 and TRBJ2-7; D not resolved. Germline V gene lookup returns CDR1 ENHRY and CDR2 SYGVKD. This CDR3 is 17 amino acids long. Trimming stripped 10 bases from V and 0 bases from J, with 25 bases between.

The V and J genes are TRBV7-2 and TRBJ2-2; 8 bases match TRBD1. This CDR3 spans 14 amino acids. Trimming cost V 1 base and J 5 bases; bases outside gene matches: 0. Germline CDR1 reads SGHTA; CDR2 reads FQGNSA. The CDR3 nucleotides are TGTGCCAGCAGCTTAGGGACAGGGACCGGGGAGCTGTTTTTT. Amino acid sequence: CASSLGTGTGELFF.

This chain joins TRBV6-6 and TRBJ1-2; D may be TRBD1 (5 bases). The CDR3 runs to 13 residues. V was pared by 9 bases and J by 2 bases, with 13 bases between. Germline-derived CDR1 and CDR2 are MNHNY and SVGAGI (reference sequence). The DNA for the CDR3 is TGTGCCAGTGGGACGACGGTAAACTATGGCTACACCTTC. This translates into CASGTTVNYGYTF.

The chain is built from TRBV6-1 and TRBJ1-1; unclear D gene. Germline V CDR1 and CDR2: MNHNS, SASEGT. Between the trimmed V and J ends, which lost 0 bases and 1 base, there was a span of 3 bases. The CDR3 covers 13 residues. The chain's CDR3 is CASSEAKNTEAFF. As DNA, the CDR3 is TGTGCCAGCAGTGAAGCTAAGAACACTGAAGCTTTCTTT.

The genes are TRBV6-1 and TRBJ2-7; D is possibly TRBD1 or TRBD2 (5 bases each). Looked up from germline, CDR1 is MNHNS and CDR2 is SASEGT. Trimming took 6 bases from V and 2 from J, leaving 11 bases between them. The CDR3 is made up of 13 amino acids. CDR3 coding DNA: TGTGCCAGCAGATCGGGGCCGACCTACGAGCAGTACTTC. This codes for CASRSGPTYEQYF.